This T cell receptor (beta chain) was sequenced during a study of T cell responses to AZD1222 COVID-19 vaccine. The trim removed 5 bases at V and 4 bases at J, leaving 6 bases unmatched. The CDR3 is 15 residues long. Per the germline V gene, CDR1 is PRHDT and CDR2 is FYEKMQ (reference sequence). Clones were sequenced by immunoSEQ multiplex PCR, and TCRdb holds only the in-frame ones, with some missing. The data show 100,000 to 120,000 clones, around 89% seen once. This TCR derives from an adult in good health. V gene TRBV13 combines with J gene TRBJ2-1, with 9 bases matching TRBD2. Sequencing used peripheral blood, obtained on day 0 of AZD1222 vaccination. Here the CDR3 reads CASSPGTSRYNEQFF. DNA for the CDR3: TGTGCCAGCAGCCCCGGGACTAGCAGATACAATGAGCAGTTCTTC.